The clone carrying this TCR beta chain appeared a single time. The sample comes from a study of blood T cell repertoires in COVID-19. Study background: COVID-19 samples, acute and convalescent, were from the United States, Italy and Spain. Nucleic acid was either cDNA or gDNA, and it came from T cells, B-cell-depleted T cells, or PBMCs.

This CDR3 spans 13 amino acids. The germline V gene has CDR1 SGHNT and CDR2 YENEEA. V was clipped by 6 bases and J by 4 bases, with 10 bases between them. Per the study methods: By means of reference gene primer amplification, nucleated cell counts were estimated. Generated by immunoSEQ multiplex PCR, the TCRdb table keeps only in-frame clones and is missing some. V and J calls and clone size are those listed in that table; D and trimming were worked out from the DNA. The sample has some 130,000 clones; over 80% are singletons. This chain joins TRBV11-3 and TRBJ2-1, with D perhaps TRBD2 (5 bases). What was sequenced was peripheral blood. This sequence originates from a man aged 35-49 years with active or convalescent COVID-19. The CDR3 sequence: CASRREGYNEQFF. The CDR3, as DNA: TGTGCCAGCAGGCGCGAGGGTTACAATGAGCAGTTCTTC.